This T cell receptor beta chain was sequenced during a study of blood T cells in healthy people across ages. Whole-study results and caveats: Researchers judged that diversity estimates from one million T cells fell short of true values. Lack of knowledge of donor CMV status possibly confounded expanded clonotype changes.

The CDR3 sequence is 14 residues long. Germline CDR1 SGHDT, CDR2 YYEEEE. The sample providers were healthy Caucasian people from Russia, aged roughly 6 to 95. Total RNA, at least 5.5 micrograms per sample, came from PBMCs. With respect to this clonotype: Antigen unknown. The junction and the germline gene differ at one end; a read error may be behind it.

Using a J-beta primer mix together with a sample-barcoded 5' primer, a second PCR was run for about 7 to 12 cycles. In TCRdb, the 5' RACE reads were re-called with MiXCR into one record per CDR3 protein. The sample holds roughly 1.6 million distinct CDR3 sequences, about 31% seen once. Sequences were obtained from blood. This TCR was sampled from a woman under 40 in good health. The J gene is TRBJ1-6, the V gene TRBV5-6; maybe TRBD1 (5 bases). As DNA, the CDR3 is TGCGCCAGCAGCTTGGAGCGGGGGAATTCACCCCTCCACTTT. The encoded protein is CASSLERGNSPLHF.